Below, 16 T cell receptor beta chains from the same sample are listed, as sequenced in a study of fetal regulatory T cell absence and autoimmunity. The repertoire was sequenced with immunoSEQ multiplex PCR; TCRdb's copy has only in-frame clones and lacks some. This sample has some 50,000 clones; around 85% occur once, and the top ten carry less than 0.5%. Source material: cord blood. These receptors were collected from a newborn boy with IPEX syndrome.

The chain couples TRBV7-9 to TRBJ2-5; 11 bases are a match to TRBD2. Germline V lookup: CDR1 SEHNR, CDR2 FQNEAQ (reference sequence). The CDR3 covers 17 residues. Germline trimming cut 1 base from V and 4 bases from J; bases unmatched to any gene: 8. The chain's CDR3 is CASSLEPSGRSRETQYF. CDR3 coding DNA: TGTGCCAGCAGCTTAGAACCTAGCGGGAGGTCGAGAGAGACCCAGTACTTC.

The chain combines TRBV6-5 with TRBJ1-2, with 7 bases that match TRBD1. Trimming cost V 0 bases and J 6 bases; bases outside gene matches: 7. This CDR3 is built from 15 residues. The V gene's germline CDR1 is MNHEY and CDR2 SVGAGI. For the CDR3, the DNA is TGTGCCAGCAGTTACTCGTCCAGGGGGAAGAATGGCTACACCTTC. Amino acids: CASSYSSRGKNGYTF.

CDR3 nucleotide sequence: TGTGCCAGCAGCCCGGGGACTAGCGGGAACGACGAGCAGTACTTC. It codes for CASSPGTSGNDEQYF. The chain employs TRBV7-9 and TRBJ2-7; 13 bases map to TRBD2. With V trimmed by 5 bases and J by 5 bases, 6 bases remained unmatched. The CDR3 has 15 residues. Germline loops: CDR1 SEHNR, CDR2 FQNEAQ (reference sequence). The complete variable domain, with remaining parts taken from reference TRBV7-9 and TRBJ2-7, reads DTGVSQNPRHKITKRGQNVTFRCDPISEHNRLYWYRQTLGQGPEFLTYFQNEAQLEKSRLLSDRFSAERPKGSFSTLEIQRTEQGDSAMYLCASSPGTSGNDEQYFGPGTRLTVT.

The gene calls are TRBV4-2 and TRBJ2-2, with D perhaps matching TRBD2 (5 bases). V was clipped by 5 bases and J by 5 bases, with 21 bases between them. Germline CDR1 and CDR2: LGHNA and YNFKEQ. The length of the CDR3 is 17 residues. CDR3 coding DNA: TGTGCCAGCAGCTCGCCCCGGGCTAGCTTAGGTACCGGGGAGCTGTTTTTT. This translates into CASSSPRASLGTGELFF.

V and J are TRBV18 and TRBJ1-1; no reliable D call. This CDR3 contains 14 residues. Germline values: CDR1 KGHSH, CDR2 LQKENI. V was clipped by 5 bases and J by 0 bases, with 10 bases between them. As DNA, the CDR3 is TGTGCCAGCTCAGGGAACGGGGTGAACACTGAAGCTTTCTTT. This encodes CASSGNGVNTEAFF.

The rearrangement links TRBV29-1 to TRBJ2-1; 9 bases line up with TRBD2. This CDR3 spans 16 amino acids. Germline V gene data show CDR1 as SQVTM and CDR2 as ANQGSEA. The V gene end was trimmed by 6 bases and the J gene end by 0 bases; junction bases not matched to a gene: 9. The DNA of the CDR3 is TGCAGCGTAGGACCTAGCGGGGAAATCTCCTACAATGAGCAGTTCTTC. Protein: CSVGPSGEISYNEQFF.

In DNA form, the CDR3 reads TGCGCCAGCAGCCAGGGTGGAGGGGCACTAGCGGGGCGGGAGACCCAGTACTTC. Amino acid sequence: CASSQGGGALAGRETQYF. This rearrangement joins TRBV4-1 to TRBJ2-5, with 10 positions matching TRBD2. V was pared by 3 bases and J by 5 bases, with 15 bases of the junction left unmatched. Germline V lookup: CDR1 MGHRA, CDR2 YSYEKL. The CDR3 is 18 amino acids.

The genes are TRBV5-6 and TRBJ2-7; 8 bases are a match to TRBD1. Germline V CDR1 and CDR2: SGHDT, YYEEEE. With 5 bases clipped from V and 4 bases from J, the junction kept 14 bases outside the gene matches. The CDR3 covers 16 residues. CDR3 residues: CASRALEAGGSYEQYF. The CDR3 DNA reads TGTGCCAGCAGGGCCCTAGAGGCAGGGGGCTCGTACGAGCAGTACTTC.

The CDR3 DNA follows: TGTGCCAGTAGTATTGGACAGGGCAATGAAAAACTGTTTTTT. Its protein product is CASSIGQGNEKLFF. The chain joins TRBV19 to TRBJ1-4; 8 nucleotides align to TRBD1. Germline CDR1 LNHDA, CDR2 SQIVND (reference sequence). After removal of 3 bases from V and 5 bases from J, the junction contained 2 bases not matched to a gene. The CDR3 is 14 residues long.

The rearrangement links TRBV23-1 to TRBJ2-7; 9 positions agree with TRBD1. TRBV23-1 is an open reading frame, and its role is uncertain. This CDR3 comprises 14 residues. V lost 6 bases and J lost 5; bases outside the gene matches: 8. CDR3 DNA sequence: TGCGCCAGCAGCCGAGGGACAGGGTTCCACGAGCAGTACTTC. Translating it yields CASSRGTGFHEQYF.

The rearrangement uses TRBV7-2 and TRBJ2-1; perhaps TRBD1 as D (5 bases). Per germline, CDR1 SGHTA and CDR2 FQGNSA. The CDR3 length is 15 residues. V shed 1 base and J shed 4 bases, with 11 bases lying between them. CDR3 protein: CASSLVRVRYNEQFF. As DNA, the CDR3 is TGTGCCAGCAGCTTAGTCAGGGTACGGTACAATGAGCAGTTCTTC.

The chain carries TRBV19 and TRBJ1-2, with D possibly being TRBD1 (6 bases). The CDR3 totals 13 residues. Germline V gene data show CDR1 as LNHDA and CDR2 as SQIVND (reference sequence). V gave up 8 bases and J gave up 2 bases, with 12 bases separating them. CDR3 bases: TGTGCCAGTCGTGGGCAGGGGAACTATGGCTACACCTTC. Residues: CASRGQGNYGYTF.

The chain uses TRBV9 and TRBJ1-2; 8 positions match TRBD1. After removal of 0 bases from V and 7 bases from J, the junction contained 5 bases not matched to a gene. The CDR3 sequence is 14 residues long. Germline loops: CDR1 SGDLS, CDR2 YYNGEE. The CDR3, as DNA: TGTGCCAGCAGCGTAGCGGACAGGGAGCTTGGCTACACCTTC. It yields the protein CASSVADRELGYTF. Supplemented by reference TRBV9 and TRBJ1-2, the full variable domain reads DSGVTQTPKHLITATGQRVTLRCSPRSGDLSVYWYQQSLDQGLQFLIQYYNGEERAKGNILERFSAQQFPDLHSELNLSSLELGDSALYFCASSVADRELGYTFGSGTRLTVV.

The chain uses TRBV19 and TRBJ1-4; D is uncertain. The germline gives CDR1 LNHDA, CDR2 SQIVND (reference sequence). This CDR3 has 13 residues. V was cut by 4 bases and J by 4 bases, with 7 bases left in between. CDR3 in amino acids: CASSRTVNEKLFF. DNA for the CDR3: TGTGCCAGTAGTAGGACGGTTAATGAAAAACTGTTTTTT.

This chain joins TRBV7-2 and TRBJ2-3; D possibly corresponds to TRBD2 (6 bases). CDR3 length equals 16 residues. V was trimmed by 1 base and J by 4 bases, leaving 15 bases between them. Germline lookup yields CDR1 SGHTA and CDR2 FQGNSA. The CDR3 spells CASSLGRGLGPDTQYF. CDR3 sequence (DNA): TGTGCCAGCAGCTTAGGACGGGGGTTGGGGCCAGATACGCAGTATTTT.

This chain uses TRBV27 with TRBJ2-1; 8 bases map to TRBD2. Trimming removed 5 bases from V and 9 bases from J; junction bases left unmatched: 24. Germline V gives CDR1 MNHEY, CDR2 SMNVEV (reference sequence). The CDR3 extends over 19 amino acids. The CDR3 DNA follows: TGTGCCAGCAGTCCCAGGACAGTCGAAGAGGGCGGGAGGCCGGGTGAGCAGTTCTTC. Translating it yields CASSPRTVEEGGRPGEQFF.